This T cell receptor beta chain was profiled in a study of cytomegalovirus exposure and HLA in healthy donors. Findings of the study overall: There were under 200 TCR beta chains listed as cytomegalovirus-associated.

The table came from immunoSEQ multiplex PCR; TCRdb's copy has only in-frame clones and leaves some out. Counted here are about 110,000 clones, approximately 85% occurring once; the ten biggest clones make up 3% to 3.5%. Remarks on this clone: The antigen remains unidentified.

A roughly 120-subject validation cohort, separate from the approximately 690-subject first cohort, supplied the donors. This receptor was obtained from a young woman in good health and CMV-seronegative. Sequencing was done on a sample of PBMCs.

The CDR3 reads CASRTGTGLGGPQHF. The CDR3 DNA reads TGTGCCAGCAGGACCGGGACAGGCTTAGGTGGGCCCCAGCATTTT. The chain is built from TRBV27 and TRBJ1-5, with 8 bases that match TRBD1. CDR1 is MNHEY, CDR2 SMNVEV, per germline (reference sequence). Unmatched junction bases numbered 13, after V lost 6 bases and J lost 9 bases. The CDR3 has 15 residues.